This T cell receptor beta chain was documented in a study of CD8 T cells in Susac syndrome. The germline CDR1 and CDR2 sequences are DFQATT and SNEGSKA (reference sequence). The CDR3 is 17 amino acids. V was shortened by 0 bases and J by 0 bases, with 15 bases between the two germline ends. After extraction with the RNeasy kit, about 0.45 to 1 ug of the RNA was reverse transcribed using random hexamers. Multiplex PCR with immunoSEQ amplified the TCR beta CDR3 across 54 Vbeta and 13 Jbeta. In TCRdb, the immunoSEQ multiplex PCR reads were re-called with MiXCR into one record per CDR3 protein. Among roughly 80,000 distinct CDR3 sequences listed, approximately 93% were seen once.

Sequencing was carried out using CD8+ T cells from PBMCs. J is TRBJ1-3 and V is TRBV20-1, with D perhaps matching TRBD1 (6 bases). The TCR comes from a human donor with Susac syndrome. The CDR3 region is CSARDQGRPGSGNTIYF. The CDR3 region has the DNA TGCAGTGCTAGAGATCAGGGGCGTCCTGGCTCTGGAAACACCATATATTTT.